The rows below give T cell receptor beta chains drawn from one sample of a study of CD8 T cells in ankylosing spondylitis. TCRdb called the 5' RACE reads again in MiXCR, with one record for every CDR3 protein. Among about 140,000 distinct CDR3 sequences listed, roughly 30% were seen once. The sample was synovial fluid, either unsorted or a sorted T cell fraction (not recorded which). These TCRs come from a male donor with ankylosing spondylitis. Both conserved end residues are part of each CDR3. D genes are given only for firm matches. Size values are once, few and many counts, or a class for expanded clones, and some rows have none.

cdr3_aa cdr3_length j_call clone_size d_call v_call
CASSLLGQGYEQYF 14 TRBJ2-7 few TRBD1 TRBV5-1
CASSLLGLTGETEAFF 16 TRBJ1-1 - TRBD1 TRBV7-8
CASSTPGQSYAYEQYF 16 TRBJ2-7 once TRBD1 TRBV28
CSAQGQGGVGEQYF 14 TRBJ2-7 - TRBD1 TRBV20-1
CASSLGAFQETQYF 14 TRBJ2-5 few - TRBV5-1
CSDYPPGGTQYF 12 TRBJ2-5 - - TRBV29-1
CSAPLVRDFLNQPQHF 16 TRBJ1-5 - - TRBV20-1
CASSPPGPLRNTEAFF 16 TRBJ1-1 few - TRBV18
CASSSGRQETQYF 13 TRBJ2-5 few - TRBV7-2
CASSYSPPGGFYNEQFF 17 TRBJ2-1 - TRBD2 TRBV6-5
CASRLAGQYNEQFF 14 TRBJ2-1 - TRBD2 TRBV2
CSARTETNEQYF 12 TRBJ2-7 - - TRBV29-1
CASSLGLASEQYF 13 TRBJ2-7 - TRBD2 TRBV7-2
CASRGGGLHTDTQYF 15 TRBJ2-3 many - TRBV4-2
CASSEGASGPREQYF 15 TRBJ2-7 once TRBD2 TRBV2
CASSVVGTMGETQYF 15 TRBJ2-5 few TRBD2 TRBV9
CASSLGGGGNTEAFF 15 TRBJ1-1 - - TRBV12-3/TRBV12-4
CSAGRTGRGTNQPQHF 16 TRBJ1-5 - - TRBV20-1
CSVARGDGWGYTF 13 TRBJ1-2 few TRBD1 TRBV29-1
CSVARGNTGELFF 13 TRBJ2-2 - - TRBV29-1
CASSRPREENIQYF 14 TRBJ2-4 - - TRBV21-1
CASSLSPTGVGNTIYF 16 TRBJ1-3 - TRBD1 TRBV5-1
CASNRGKDTQYF 12 TRBJ2-3 - TRBD1 TRBV6-2/TRBV6-3
CASSQVRGLNYEQYF 15 TRBJ2-7 - - TRBV7-2
CASSPQDPPVQYF 13 TRBJ2-4 many - TRBV18
CASSSLLAGGAYEQYF 16 TRBJ2-7 - TRBD2 TRBV5-6
CASSQLGRETEAFF 14 TRBJ1-1 many - TRBV4-1
CASSFMTVNQPQHF 14 TRBJ1-5 - - TRBV7-2
CASSNRGANTEAFF 14 TRBJ1-1 - TRBD1 TRBV12-3/TRBV12-4
CASSHPGQGSNEQYF 15 TRBJ2-7 - TRBD1 TRBV3-1
CASSLESLGTEAFF 14 TRBJ1-1 - - TRBV5-4
CAWSVRGVSNQPQHF 15 TRBJ1-5 - - TRBV30
CASSDREGAPAKNIQYF 17 TRBJ2-4 many - TRBV21-1
CASSLVGTTSEKLFF 15 TRBJ1-4 - - TRBV7-2
CASSPPDREFYEQYF 15 TRBJ2-7 few TRBD1 TRBV28
CATSPTGVSTGELFF 15 TRBJ2-2 once TRBD1 TRBV24-1
CASSPNNRQVGSNEKLFF 18 TRBJ1-4 - - TRBV4-2
CASSAPGVSTGELFF 15 TRBJ2-2 - - TRBV7-2
CATRTGTVSSERAVNEQFF 19 TRBJ2-1 - - TRBV28
CASSPRTGVGETQYF 15 TRBJ2-5 - - TRBV12-3/TRBV12-4
CASTISTDTQYF 12 TRBJ2-3 once - TRBV28
CASSFAGAGPPYEQYF 16 TRBJ2-7 - - TRBV27
CSVVVGTEAFF 11 TRBJ1-1 few - TRBV29-1
CSAREPSGYNEQFF 14 TRBJ2-1 few TRBD2 TRBV20-1
CASSVSYEQYF 11 TRBJ2-7 medium-sized - TRBV5-5
CASSWTQDRQETQYF 15 TRBJ2-5 - TRBD1 TRBV6-5
CSVVVSGQENTEAFF 15 TRBJ1-1 few TRBD1 TRBV29-1
CSARPLHGGGTFF 13 TRBJ1-1 few - TRBV20-1